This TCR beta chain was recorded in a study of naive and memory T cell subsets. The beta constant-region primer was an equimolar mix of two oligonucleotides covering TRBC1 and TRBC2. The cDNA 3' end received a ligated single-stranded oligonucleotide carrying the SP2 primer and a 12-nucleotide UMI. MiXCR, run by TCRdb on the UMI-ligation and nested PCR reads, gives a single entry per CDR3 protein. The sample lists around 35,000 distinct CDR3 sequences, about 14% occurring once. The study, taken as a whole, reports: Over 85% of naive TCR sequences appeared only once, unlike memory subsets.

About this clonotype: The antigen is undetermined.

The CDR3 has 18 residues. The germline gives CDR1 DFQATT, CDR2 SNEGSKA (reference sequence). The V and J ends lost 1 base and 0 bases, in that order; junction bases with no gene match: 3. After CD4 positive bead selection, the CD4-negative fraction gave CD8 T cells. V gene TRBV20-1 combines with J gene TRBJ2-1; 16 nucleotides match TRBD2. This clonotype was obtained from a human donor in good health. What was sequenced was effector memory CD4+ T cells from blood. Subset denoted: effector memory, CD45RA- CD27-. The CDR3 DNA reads TGCAGTGCTAGAGGGGGACTAGCGGGAGGGAACTCCTACAATGAGCAGTTCTTC. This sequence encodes CSARGGLAGGNSYNEQFF.